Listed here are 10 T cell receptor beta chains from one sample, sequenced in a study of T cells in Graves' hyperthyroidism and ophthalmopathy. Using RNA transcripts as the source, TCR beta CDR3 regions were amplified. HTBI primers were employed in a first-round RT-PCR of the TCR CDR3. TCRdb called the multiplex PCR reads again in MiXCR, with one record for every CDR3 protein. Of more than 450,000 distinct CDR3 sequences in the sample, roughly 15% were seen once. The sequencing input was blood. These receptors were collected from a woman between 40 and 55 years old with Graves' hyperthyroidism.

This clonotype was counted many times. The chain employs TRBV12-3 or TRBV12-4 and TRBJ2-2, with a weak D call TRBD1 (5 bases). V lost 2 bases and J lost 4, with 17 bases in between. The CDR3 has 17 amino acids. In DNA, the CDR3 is TGTGCCAGCAGTTTAATTGGGGCAGGGTGGAGCACCGGGGAGCTGTTTTTT. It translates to CASSLIGAGWSTGELFF.

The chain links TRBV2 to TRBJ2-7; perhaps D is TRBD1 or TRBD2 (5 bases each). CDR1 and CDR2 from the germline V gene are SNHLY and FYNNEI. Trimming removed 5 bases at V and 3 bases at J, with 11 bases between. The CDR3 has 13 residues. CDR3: CASSNRGLYEQYF. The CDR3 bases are TGTGCCAGCAGTAACCGGGGCCTCTACGAGCAGTACTTC. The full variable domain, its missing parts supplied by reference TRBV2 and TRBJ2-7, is EPEVTQTPSHQVTQMGQEVILRCVPISNHLYFYWYRQILGQKVEFLVSFYNNEISEKSEIFDDQFSVERPDGSNFTLKIRSTKLEDSAMYFCASSNRGLYEQYFGPGTRLTVT.

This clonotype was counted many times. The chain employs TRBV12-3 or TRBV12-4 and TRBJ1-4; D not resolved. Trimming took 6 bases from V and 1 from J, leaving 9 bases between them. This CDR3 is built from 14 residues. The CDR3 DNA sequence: TGTGCCAGCAGAAGACTGAGAACTAATGAAAAACTGTTTTTT. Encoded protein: CASRRLRTNEKLFF.

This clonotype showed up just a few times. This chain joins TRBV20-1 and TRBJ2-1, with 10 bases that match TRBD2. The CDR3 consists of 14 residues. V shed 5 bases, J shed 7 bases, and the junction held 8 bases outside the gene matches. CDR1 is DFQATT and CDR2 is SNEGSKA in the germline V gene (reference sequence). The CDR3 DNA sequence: TGCAGTGCTGCAACTAGCGGGACTATAAATGAGCAGTTCTTC. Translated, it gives CSAATSGTINEQFF.

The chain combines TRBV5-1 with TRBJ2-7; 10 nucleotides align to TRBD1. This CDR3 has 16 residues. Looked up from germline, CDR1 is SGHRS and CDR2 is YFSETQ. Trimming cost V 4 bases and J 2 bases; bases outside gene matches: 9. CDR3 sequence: CASSPSGQGSAYEQYF. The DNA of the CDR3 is TGCGCCAGCAGCCCGTCGGGACAGGGGAGCGCCTACGAGCAGTACTTC.

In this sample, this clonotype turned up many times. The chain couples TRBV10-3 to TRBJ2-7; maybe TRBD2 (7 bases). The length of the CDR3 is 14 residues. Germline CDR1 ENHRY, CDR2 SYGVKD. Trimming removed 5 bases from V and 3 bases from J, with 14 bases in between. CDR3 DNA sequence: TGTGCCATCAGTACTAGCGAGGGGGACTACGAGCAGTACTTC. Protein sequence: CAISTSEGDYEQYF.

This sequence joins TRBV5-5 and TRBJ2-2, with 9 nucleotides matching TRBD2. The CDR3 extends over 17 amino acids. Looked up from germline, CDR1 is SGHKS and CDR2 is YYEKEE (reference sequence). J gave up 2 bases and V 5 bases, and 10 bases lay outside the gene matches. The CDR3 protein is CASRRVIAGDNTGELFF. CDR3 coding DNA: TGTGCCAGCAGGAGGGTTATAGCGGGAGATAACACCGGGGAGCTGTTTTTT.

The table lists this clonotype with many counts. This chain's CDR3 is CSAGRQTNQPQHF. The CDR3 DNA follows: TGCAGTGCAGGTCGACAGACCAATCAGCCCCAGCATTTT. The chain has TRBV20-1 and TRBJ1-5; D perhaps matches TRBD1 (5 bases). The CDR3 sequence is 13 residues long. Germline lookup yields CDR1 DFQATT and CDR2 SNEGSKA (reference sequence). V lost 6 bases and J lost 3, with 12 bases in between.

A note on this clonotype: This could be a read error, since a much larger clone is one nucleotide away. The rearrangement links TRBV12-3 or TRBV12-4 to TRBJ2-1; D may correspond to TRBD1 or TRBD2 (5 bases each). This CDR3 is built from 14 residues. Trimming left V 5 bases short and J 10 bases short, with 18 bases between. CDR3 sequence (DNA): TGTGCCAGCAGTCCCCGGGACGGTGCCTACGAGCAGTTCTTC. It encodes CASSPRDGAYEQFF.

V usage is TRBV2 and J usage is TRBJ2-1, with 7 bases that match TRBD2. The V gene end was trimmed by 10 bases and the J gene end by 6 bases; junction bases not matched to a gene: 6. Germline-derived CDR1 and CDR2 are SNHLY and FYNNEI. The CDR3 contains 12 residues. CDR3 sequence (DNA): TGTGCCAACGGACTAGACGCCAATGAGCAGTTCTTC. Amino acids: CANGLDANEQFF.